This T cell receptor (beta chain) was retrieved from a study of blood T cell repertoires in COVID-19 (dated by TCRdb to about 2020). Regarding the complete study: The collaborator samples originated in the United States, Italy and Spain and spanned the acute and convalescent phases of COVID-19. The prospective study material was composed of cDNA or gDNA derived from T cells, B-cell-depleted T cells, or PBMCs. Samples were obtained from the ongoing ImmuneRACE study (first 160 participants) and from 950 to 1,500 subjects provided by 6 global collaborators. Where available, HLA class I and class II types were obtained from metadata supplied by the sample provider rather than from assay-based typing. Nearly every sample came with metadata listing a de-identified subject ID, COVID-19 status, age in years and sex. A freely available public database, intended as a resource for researchers studying the immune response to SARS-CoV-2, is where the repertoires were released. Subjects who had been exposed to COVID-19, were actively infected with it, or had recovered from it provided the deeply sampled blood TCRbeta repertoires that made up the dataset.

The immunoSEQ Assay, a bias-controlled multiplex PCR, was used to amplify TCRbeta CDR3 regions from genomic DNA. Under the source paper's analysis protocol: Nucleated cell counts per sample were estimated from amplification of reference gene primers within the assay. To quantify the absolute abundance of each unique TCRbeta CDR3 rearrangement, sequence reads were collapsed and filtered. For each sample, productive Simpson clonality was calculated as the square root of Simpson's diversity index over productive rearrangements. In its TCRdb copy, this immuneACCESS table keeps in-frame sequences only and misses some clones. Where compared with another copy, unresolved V genes explain less than half of these, and the others have no known cause. D and trimming were read from the DNA, whereas the V and J calls and clone size are those reported in that table. This sample is represented by more than 55,000 clones; 86% of them were singletons. Together, the top ten hold under 1.5% of the sample.

At the junction V is shortened by 3 bases and J by 2 bases, with 10 bases in between. The CDR3 runs 14 residues from the cysteine to the phenylalanine. The sequence is cut down to CDR3 DNA, 42 bases in frame from base 1. The germline V gene (reference sequence) provides CDR1 MNHEY and CDR2 SMNVEV. What the research found in general, with its limitations: How much clinical and demographic metadata was included differed by source and by participant, and the metadata was provided uncurated.

The collaborating institutions used their own protocols to collect whole blood in K2EDTA tubes. For TCRbeta analysis, collaborator samples were shipped as frozen whole blood, as isolated PBMCs, or as DNA extracted from either sample type. With respect to this clone: Its antigen is still unknown. No much larger clone is present one base from it, and per-base qualities are unavailable.

Sequencing was carried out using peripheral blood. The rearranged segments are TRBV27 and TRBJ1-1, and the D gene may be TRBD1, 6 bases matching. The receptor was derived from a woman older than 75 with acute or convalescent COVID-19. The CDR3 is CASSFRGQNTEAFF. In nucleotide form, the sequence is TGTGCCAGCAGTTTCAGGGGCCAAAACACTGAAGCTTTCTTT.